This TCR beta chain stems from a study of blood T cells in healthy people across ages. The study's findings and limits: Versus aged donors, long-lived donors had higher diversity and more naive CD4+ cells.

Sample-barcoded 5' priming and a J-beta primer mix drove a second PCR of about 6 to 12 cycles. TCRdb itself ran the 5' RACE reads through MiXCR, one entry per CDR3 protein. This table has 500,000 to 650,000 distinct CDR3 sequences, about 29% appearing once. This clonotype has only a few counts. Antigen: not known. The donors, healthy Caucasians from Russia, were aged roughly 6 to 100. J gave up 2 bases and V 7 bases, and 9 bases lay outside the gene matches. The germline CDR1 and CDR2 sequences are SQVTM and ANQGSEA. This CDR3 contains 14 residues. These data are also associated with another study on T cells of mothers and their children.

This sequence was found in a boy aged 2 to 10 in good health. This chain joins TRBV29-1 and TRBJ2-3, with 7 positions matching TRBD2. The sample taken for sequencing was blood. CDR3 region: CSGGGGPVTDTQYF. Written as DNA, the CDR3 is TGCAGCGGCGGGGGAGGGCCCGTCACAGATACGCAGTATTTT.